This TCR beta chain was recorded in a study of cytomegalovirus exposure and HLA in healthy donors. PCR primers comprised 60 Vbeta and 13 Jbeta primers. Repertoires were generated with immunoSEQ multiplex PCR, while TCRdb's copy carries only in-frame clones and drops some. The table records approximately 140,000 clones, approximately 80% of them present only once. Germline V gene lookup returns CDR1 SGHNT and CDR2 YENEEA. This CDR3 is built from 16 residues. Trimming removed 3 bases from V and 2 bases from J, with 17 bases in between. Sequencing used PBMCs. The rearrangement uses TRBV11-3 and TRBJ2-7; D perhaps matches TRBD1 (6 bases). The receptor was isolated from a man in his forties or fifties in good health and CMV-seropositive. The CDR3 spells CASSFVRTDPAYEQYF. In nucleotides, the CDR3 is TGTGCCAGCAGCTTTGTCAGGACAGACCCCGCCTACGAGCAGTACTTC.